The entry that follows covers one T cell receptor beta chain sequence. CDR3 length: 17 residues. CDR1 and CDR2 (germline): SGHAT, FQNNGV. V was clipped by 2 bases and J by 9 bases, with 24 bases between them. This entry belongs to a study of PD-1 blockade in mismatch repair-deficient tumors. Libraries were prepared by immunoSEQ multiplex PCR; TCRdb keeps only in-frame clonotypes and omits some of them. The sample records roughly 120,000 clones, around nine tenths being singletons. The source is an adult with mismatch repair-deficient cancer. The sample in question was peripheral blood, obtained just over 70 weeks after starting pembrolizumab. The chain links TRBV11-2 to TRBJ2-3; D could derive from TRBD1 or TRBD2 (5 bases each). This chain's CDR3 is CASSLMGPRTGIRTQYF. The CDR3 DNA reads as TGTGCCAGCAGCTTAATGGGACCCAGAACCGGGATACGAACGCAGTATTTT.